These 8 T cell receptor beta chains came from one sample sequenced in a study of blood T cell repertoires in COVID-19 (dated by TCRdb to the early 2020s). Preparation of the library involved the immunoSEQ multiplex PCR assay. The clones in this table, taken by TCRdb from immuneACCESS, are in-frame only. Not every clone is retained; where verified, under half of the shortfall comes from an unresolved V gene, and the cause of the rest is unknown. This sample is represented by about 160,000 clones; around 79% of them were singletons. The ten top clones hold roughly 8% of the sample. The sample taken for sequencing was peripheral blood. The receptor set was obtained from a woman aged 55-75 years with COVID-19, enrolled during active disease.

The V and J genes are TRBV6-4 and TRBJ1-5; a possible D gene is TRBD1 (6 bases). CDR1 is MRHNA and CDR2 is SNTAGT in the germline V gene. V dropped 7 bases and J dropped 7 bases, with 20 bases sitting between them. CDR3 length equals 15 residues. The CDR3, as DNA: TGTGCCAGCACCAACGGACAGCCCAAAAGACAGCCCCAGCATTTT. Protein sequence: CASTNGQPKRQPQHF.

As concerns this clone: The junction departs from the called germline gene at one end, perhaps through a read error. The chain employs TRBV18 and TRBJ2-1, with D possibly TRBD1 on 7 matching bases. The CDR3 sequence is 16 residues long. Looked up from germline, CDR1 is KGHSH and CDR2 is LQKENI. The CDR3 here is CASTPVQGGRYNEQFF. DNA for the CDR3: TGTGCCAGCACACCTGTCCAGGGGGGAAGATACAATGAGCAGTTCTTC. Filled out from reference TRBV18 and TRBJ2-1, the complete variable domain reads NAGVMQNPRHLVRRRGQEARLRCSPMKGHSHVYWYRQLPEEGLKFMVYLQKENIIDESGMPKERFSAEFPKEGPSILRIQQVVRGDSAAYFCASTPVQGGRYNEQFFGPGTRLTVL.

The chain employs TRBV11-2 and TRBJ2-7; the D gene is possibly TRBD2 (5 bases). Trimming left V 5 bases short and J 6 bases short, with 17 bases between. The V gene's germline CDR1 is SGHAT and CDR2 FQNNGV. The CDR3 runs 14 residues. CDR3 nucleotide sequence: TGTGCCAGCAGCCCCGGTCCTGGAACTAGCGAGCAGTACTTC. Protein product: CASSPGPGTSEQYF.

V usage is TRBV19 and J usage is TRBJ1-5, with 9 bases that match TRBD1. Germline assignment: CDR1 LNHDA and CDR2 SQIVND (reference sequence). Unmatched junction bases numbered 15, after V lost 5 bases and J lost 7 bases. This CDR3 spans 17 amino acids. The CDR3 here is CASSPRPGTGILQPQHF. The CDR3 DNA reads TGTGCCAGTAGTCCACGACCTGGGACAGGGATCCTACAGCCCCAGCATTTT.

The V call is TRBV5-4, the J call TRBJ2-1, with a possible D match to TRBD2 (7 bases). Trimming stripped 2 bases from V and 12 bases from J, with 21 bases between. Germline CDR1 reads SGHNT; CDR2 reads YYREEE (reference sequence). This CDR3 has 15 amino acids. The CDR3 sequence is CASSFPLNGGRGQFF. The CDR3 DNA sequence: TGTGCCAGCAGCTTTCCCCTAAACGGGGGGCGCGGGCAGTTCTTC.

The rearrangement joins TRBV5-6 to TRBJ1-1, with D perhaps TRBD1 (6 bases). Trimming took 0 bases from V and 5 from J, leaving 17 bases between them. CDR1 is SGHDT and CDR2 is YYEEEE in the germline V gene. The CDR3 has 16 amino acids. The CDR3 sequence is CASSLGDGAGETEAFF. CDR3 DNA: TGTGCCAGCAGCTTGGGGGACGGGGCAGGGGAGACTGAAGCTTTCTTT. Combining the CDR3 with reference TRBV5-6 and TRBJ1-1 gives the whole variable domain DAGVTQSPTHLIKTRGQQVTLRCSPKSGHDTVSWYQQALGQGPQFIFQYYEEEERQRGNFPDRFSGHQFPNYSSELNVNALLLGDSALYLCASSLGDGAGETEAFFGQGTRLTVV.

This rearrangement joins TRBV5-1 to TRBJ2-7, with 9 positions matching TRBD1. The CDR3 has 15 residues. Trimming at V came to 4 bases and at J to 3 bases, leaving 8 bases not matched to a gene. The V gene's germline CDR1 is SGHRS and CDR2 YFSETQ. CDR3 in DNA: TGCGCCAGCAGCCCGGGACAGGGCGGAAACTACGAGCAGTACTTC. It codes for CASSPGQGGNYEQYF.

The gene calls are TRBV28 and TRBJ1-4, with D possibly TRBD1 on 6 matching bases. V shed 2 bases and J shed 4 bases, with 11 bases lying between them. Germline values: CDR1 MDHEN, CDR2 SYDVKM. The CDR3 covers 15 residues. This chain's CDR3 is CASSLVQGDNEKLFF. CDR3 coding DNA: TGTGCCAGCAGTTTAGTACAGGGCGATAATGAAAAACTGTTTTTT.